The sequence of this T cell receptor beta chain was determined in a study of control samples from healthy donors and cancer patients. Only in-frame clones appear in the TCRdb table, and some are missing; sequencing was by immunoSEQ multiplex PCR. The repertoire has about 41,000 clones, about 95% of them found once; the top ten carry roughly a quarter. CDR1 and CDR2 from the germline V gene are MDHEN and SYDVKM. The V segment lost 2 bases and the J segment 3 bases; nucleotides outside the gene matches: 9. CDR3 size: 16 residues. The receptor was derived from a man between 60 and 75 years old in good health. The specimen sequenced was blood. The chain recombines TRBV28 with TRBJ2-7; 8 bases map to TRBD1. As DNA, the CDR3 is TGTGCCAGCAGTTTAGTTACAGGGGGAAGGATCTACGAGCAGTACTTC. This codes for CASSLVTGGRIYEQYF.